Shown below are 28 T cell receptor beta chains from a single sample sequenced in a study of post-analysis software for immune sequencing data. The study, taken as a whole, reports: TRBV segments more frequent in patients than in controls numbered roughly five and included TRBV5-6, TRBV5-1 and TRBV20-1.

No antigen has been assigned to these receptors. Included in the TCR beta cDNA libraries were unique molecular identifiers. A single record per CDR3 protein comes from TCRdb applying MiXCR to the PCR reads. The data contain 650,000 to 900,000 distinct CDR3 sequences, 46% of them singletons. Sequencing was done on a sample of blood. These receptors were obtained from a girl between 10 and 17 years old with multiple sclerosis.

This clonotype appeared a few times. V and J are TRBV3-1 and TRBJ2-3; D tentatively reads TRBD1 or TRBD2 (5 bases each). This CDR3 comprises 16 residues. In germline, CDR1 is LGHDT, CDR2 YNNKEL (reference sequence). Between the trimmed V and J ends, which lost 0 bases and 5 bases, there was a span of 15 bases. CDR3 sequence: CASSQEETGRGDTQYF. CDR3 DNA sequence: TGTGCCAGCAGCCAAGAGGAAACGGGGCGAGGAGATACGCAGTATTTT.

The chain recombines TRBV5-1 with TRBJ2-1; TRBD2 matches 9 bases. CDR1 and CDR2 from the germline V gene are SGHRS and YFSETQ. This CDR3 has 15 residues. With 4 bases clipped from V and 7 bases from J, the junction kept 9 bases outside the gene matches. The DNA for the CDR3 is TGCGCCAGCAGCCTAGCGGGAAGAGGCGGGAATGAGCAGTTCTTC. This translates into CASSLAGRGGNEQFF.

The table lists this clonotype with a few counts. This chain uses TRBV7-9 with TRBJ2-5; D is unresolved. CDR3 size: 15 residues. From germline, CDR1 is SEHNR and CDR2 FQNEAQ (reference sequence). The V gene lost 0 bases and the J gene lost 4 bases, with 12 bases spanning the gap. This chain's CDR3 is CASSLAFSTGETQYF. The CDR3 bases are TGTGCCAGCAGCTTAGCTTTTTCAACGGGAGAGACCCAGTACTTC.

The chain links TRBV12-3 or TRBV12-4 to TRBJ2-5; TRBD1 or TRBD2 may be the D gene (5 bases each). The CDR3 has 14 residues. V shed 6 bases and J shed 1 base, with 12 bases lying between them. The CDR3: CASSHGTSQETQYF. The CDR3 DNA reads as TGTGCCAGCAGCCATGGGACCTCCCAAGAGACCCAGTACTTC.

Only one count was recorded for this clonotype. This chain uses TRBV4-2 with TRBJ2-2; 10 nucleotides match TRBD1. After removal of 0 bases from V and 4 bases from J, the junction contained 2 bases not matched to a gene. Germline V lookup: CDR1 LGHNA, CDR2 YNFKEQ. The CDR3 loop spans 16 amino acids. CDR3 in DNA: TGTGCCAGCAGCCAAGAGGGACAGGGGAGCACCGGGGAGCTGTTTTTT. Residues: CASSQEGQGSTGELFF.

The V gene is TRBV20-1, the J gene TRBJ2-1, with 9 bases aligning to TRBD2. Per the germline V gene, CDR1 is DFQATT and CDR2 is SNEGSKA (reference sequence). This CDR3 comprises 15 residues. The junction had 7 bases not matched to a gene; V was cut back by 0 bases and J by 7 bases. CDR3 loop: CSARDGSGSLNEQFF. CDR3 DNA sequence: TGCAGTGCTAGAGATGGTAGCGGGAGTCTGAATGAGCAGTTCTTC.

J is TRBJ2-1 and V is TRBV7-9, with 13 bases fitting TRBD2. Germline values: CDR1 SEHNR, CDR2 FQNEAQ (reference sequence). The CDR3 covers 15 residues. V lost 5 bases and J lost 7; bases outside the gene matches: 5. CDR3 coding DNA: TGTGCCAGCAGCGGACTAGCGGGAGAGGTTAATGAGCAGTTCTTC. This codes for CASSGLAGEVNEQFF.

The table lists this clonotype with a count of one. The chain uses TRBV24-1 and TRBJ2-1; 12 nucleotides match TRBD2. Per the germline V gene, CDR1 is KGHDR and CDR2 is SFDVKD. The CDR3 has 19 residues. V lost 7 bases, J lost 3 bases, and 15 bases stayed unmatched. This chain's CDR3 is CATSALRTSGKKGYNEQFF. DNA for the CDR3: TGTGCCACCAGCGCTCTGAGGACTAGCGGGAAGAAGGGCTACAATGAGCAGTTCTTC.

The chain employs TRBV20-1 and TRBJ1-5, with unresolved D. V gave up 6 bases and J gave up 1 base, with 7 bases separating them. The CDR3 spans 12 residues. CDR1 is DFQATT, CDR2 SNEGSKA, per germline (reference sequence). This CDR3 reads CSALASNQPQHF. As DNA, the CDR3 is TGCAGTGCCCTCGCGAGCAATCAGCCCCAGCATTTT.

This clonotype was detected a few times. CDR3 loop: CATSEWTEETQYF. CDR3 DNA: TGTGCCACCAGTGAATGGACAGAAGAGACCCAGTACTTC. The chain combines TRBV24-1 with TRBJ2-5; possibly TRBD1 for D (6 bases). Germline values: CDR1 KGHDR, CDR2 SFDVKD. This CDR3 spans 13 amino acids. Trimming cost V 4 bases and J 3 bases, with 8 bases left between them.

The DNA of the CDR3 is TGCGCCAGCAGCCATCGGACAGGGGGCTCGGTTAATGAGCAGTTCTTC. Protein: CASSHRTGGSVNEQFF. This chain links TRBV5-1 with TRBJ2-1, with TRBD1 identical over 11 bases. The ends lost 4 bases at V and 7 bases at J; junction bases unmatched: 10. The CDR3 is 16 residues long. Germline V lookup: CDR1 SGHRS, CDR2 YFSETQ.

A few counts support this clonotype. J is TRBJ1-2 and V is TRBV10-3, with a possible D match to TRBD1 (6 bases). The CDR3 runs 13 residues. Germline CDR1 is ENHRY and CDR2 is SYGVKD. V lost 7 bases to trimming and J lost 5 bases, with 14 bases between them. The CDR3 region has the DNA TGTGCCATCACCAGTCCGGGGGCGTATGGCTACACCTTC. Translating gives CAITSPGAYGYTF.

The sample holds many counts of this clonotype. The chain uses TRBV29-1 and TRBJ2-7; D gene uncertain. Per germline, CDR1 SQVTM and CDR2 ANQGSEA. CDR3 length equals 16 residues. V shed 3 bases and J shed 0 bases, with 18 bases lying between them. The CDR3 nucleotides read TGCAGCGTTGAGGGGTTAGTCAGCCATAGCTCCTACGAGCAGTACTTC. Translated, it gives CSVEGLVSHSSYEQYF.

In its sample, this clonotype was seen a few times. The rearrangement joins TRBV2 to TRBJ2-5; 10 bases are shared with TRBD1. The CDR3 is 15 residues long. Germline loops: CDR1 SNHLY, CDR2 FYNNEI. V was pared by 5 bases and J by 3 bases, with 6 bases of the junction left unmatched. CDR3 sequence: CASSRDRGDEETQYF. The DNA of the CDR3 is TGTGCCAGCAGTCGGGACAGGGGTGATGAAGAGACCCAGTACTTC.

Concerning this clonotype itself: A read error may be the cause here, since a much bigger clone is one base away. This chain links TRBV10-2 with TRBJ2-3; D not certain. Germline values: CDR1 WSHSY, CDR2 SAAADI. This CDR3 contains 12 residues. CDR3 in DNA: TGCGCCGGCAGGAGTGGCACAGATACGCAGTATTTT. Translation: CAGRSGTDTQYF.

This clonotype has more than one count but fewer than ten. The chain combines TRBV5-8 with TRBJ2-1, with TRBD2 matching over 9 bases. Unmatched junction bases numbered 6, after V lost 2 bases and J lost 0 bases. CDR1 and CDR2 from the germline V gene are SGHTS and YDEGEE. This CDR3 region has 17 residues. In nucleotides, the CDR3 is TGTGCCAGCAGCTTTAGCGGGAGCGGCCGCTCCTACAATGAGCAGTTCTTC. This encodes CASSFSGSGRSYNEQFF.

This clonotype was detected ten times or more. The rearrangement links TRBV28 to TRBJ1-4; D gene ambiguous. Deletions cut 8 bases from V and 7 bases from J, with 17 bases between. This CDR3 contains 14 residues. The germline CDR1 and CDR2 sequences are MDHEN and SYDVKM. CDR3 residues: CASYPRGGREKLFF. As DNA, the CDR3 is TGTGCCAGCTATCCGCGGGGTGGTCGTGAAAAACTGTTTTTT. Variable domain in full (rest from reference TRBV28 and TRBJ1-4): DVKVTQSSRYLVKRTGEKVFLECVQDMDHENMFWYRQDPGLGLRLIYFSYDVKMKEKGDIPEGYSVSREKKERFSLILESASTNQTSMYLCASYPRGGREKLFFGSGTQLSVL.

The CDR3 reads CASSLLPGPTNEQFF. The CDR3 DNA sequence: TGTGCCAGCAGCTTATTGCCCGGGCCTACCAATGAGCAGTTCTTC. The chain links TRBV7-9 to TRBJ2-1; D remains ambiguous. V was trimmed by 2 bases and J by 6 bases, leaving 14 bases between them. The germline CDR1 and CDR2 sequences are SEHNR and FQNEAQ (reference sequence). The CDR3 covers 15 residues.

This sequence joins TRBV15 and TRBJ1-1, with D possibly matching TRBD1 (5 bases). The CDR3 sequence is 15 residues long. V was trimmed by 0 bases and J by 1 base, leaving 9 bases between them. Germline V gives CDR1 LNHNV, CDR2 YYDKDF (reference sequence). The DNA for the CDR3 is TGTGCCACCAGCAGAGAATGGGGCGGGAACACTGAAGCTTTCTTT. Residues: CATSREWGGNTEAFF.

This chain joins TRBV6-9 and TRBJ2-5; 7 bases fit TRBD2. This CDR3 comprises 17 residues. Germline V lookup: CDR1 MNHGY, CDR2 SVAAGI. The trim removed 4 bases at V and 11 bases at J, leaving 22 bases unmatched. DNA of the CDR3: TGTGCCAGCAGTTCCCACGGGACTATCAGGCGAAACAATGAGCAGTACTTC. Amino acids: CASSSHGTIRRNNEQYF.

There are a few counts of this clonotype. This sequence may be a read error, since a much larger clone differs from it by one base. J is TRBJ2-1 and V is TRBV29-1; D ambiguous. The CDR3 loop spans 11 amino acids. Between the trimmed V and J ends, which lost 3 bases and 11 bases, there was a span of 11 bases. The V gene's germline CDR1 is SQVTM and CDR2 ANQGSEA. CDR3 in amino acids: CSVEKGYQQFF. CDR3 sequence (DNA): TGCAGCGTTGAGAAGGGCTACCAGCAGTTCTTC.

This chain connects TRBV20-1 to TRBJ2-5; D may be TRBD2 (6 bases). Trimming pared 6 bases from V and 11 bases from J, leaving 34 bases between. Germline loops: CDR1 DFQATT, CDR2 SNEGSKA (reference sequence). The CDR3 loop spans 17 amino acids. CDR3 DNA: TGCAGTGCGCTAAGTTTTTTCGGTAGCGGTTCTTACAATGAGCAGTACTTC. Its translation is CSALSFFGSGSYNEQYF.

This clonotype was seen only a few times. The V gene is TRBV29-1, the J gene TRBJ1-1; D perhaps matches TRBD1 (5 bases). Germline CDR1 reads SQVTM; CDR2 reads ANQGSEA. Trimming took off 1 base at V and 4 bases at J, with 13 bases between the two ends. The CDR3 has 14 residues. The CDR3 loop reads CSVEGGEVGTEAFF. In DNA form, the CDR3 reads TGCAGCGTTGAAGGGGGGGAAGTAGGCACTGAAGCTTTCTTT.

The J gene is TRBJ2-5, the V gene TRBV7-9; 11 bases fit TRBD2. Germline CDR1 is SEHNR and CDR2 is FQNEAQ (reference sequence). V shed 6 bases and J 11 bases; nucleotides not matched to a gene: 14. The CDR3 is 15 amino acids. The CDR3 nucleotides are TGTGCCAGCAGTAAACTAGCGGGGGAATACAATGAGCAGTACTTC. This sequence encodes CASSKLAGEYNEQYF.

This clonotype was observed a handful of times. This chain uses TRBV12-3 or TRBV12-4 with TRBJ2-7; 7 bases line up with TRBD1. The CDR3 covers 15 residues. The J segment lost 3 bases and the V segment lost 6 bases, leaving 11 bases of the junction unmatched. CDR3 in amino acids: CASRTTGSKHYEQYF. The CDR3, as DNA: TGTGCCAGCAGGACGACAGGGTCGAAACACTACGAGCAGTACTTC.

The V call is TRBV12-3 or TRBV12-4, the J call TRBJ1-1; D uncertain. Trimming stripped 2 bases from V and 11 bases from J, with 9 bases between. This CDR3 region has 11 residues. The CDR3 protein is CASSLRVGAFF. For the CDR3, the DNA is TGTGCCAGCAGTTTACGGGTCGGGGCTTTCTTT.

The chain links TRBV7-2 to TRBJ2-7; D is ambiguous. Germline V gene sequence: CDR1 SGHTA, CDR2 FQGNSA. This CDR3 is built from 14 residues. Trimming pared 5 bases from V and 0 bases from J, leaving 11 bases between. The CDR3 bases are TGTGCCAGCAGCCCCCAGCGTTTCTCCTACGAGCAGTACTTC. Translated, it gives CASSPQRFSYEQYF. Filled out from reference TRBV7-2 and TRBJ2-7, the complete variable domain reads GAGVSQSPSNKVTEKGKDVELRCDPISGHTALYWYRQSLGQGLEFLIYFQGNSAPDKSGLPSDRFSAERTGGSVSTLTIQRTQQEDSAVYLCASSPQRFSYEQYFGPGTRLTVT.

This clonotype was seen a few times. The V call is TRBV28, the J call TRBJ2-7; TRBD1 or TRBD2 may be the D gene (5 bases each). CDR1 is MDHEN, CDR2 SYDVKM, per germline. The CDR3 contains 13 residues. Trimming removed 7 bases at V and 3 bases at J, with 13 bases between. The CDR3 coding sequence is TGTGCCAGCATGGGACGAATCTACTACGAGCAGTACTTC. It encodes CASMGRIYYEQYF. Supplemented by reference TRBV28 and TRBJ2-7, the full variable domain reads DVKVTQSSRYLVKRTGEKVFLECVQDMDHENMFWYRQDPGLGLRLIYFSYDVKMKEKGDIPEGYSVSREKKERFSLILESASTNQTSMYLCASMGRIYYEQYFGPGTRLTVT.